This TCR beta chain was retrieved from a study of cytomegalovirus exposure and HLA in healthy donors. PCR used 60 Vbeta primers and 13 Jbeta primers. Using immunoSEQ multiplex PCR, the repertoire was profiled, and TCRdb retains in-frame clones only, with some absent. This table holds 95,000 to 150,000 clones, 80% found once. The count of this clone is one. CDR3 length: 12 amino acids. CDR1 and CDR2 from the germline V gene are GTSNPN and SVGIG (reference sequence). V gave up 4 bases and J gave up 3 bases, with 9 bases separating them. The sequenced sample consisted of PBMCs. The chain carries TRBV30 and TRBJ2-5; the D gene is possibly TRBD2 (5 bases). The sequence was obtained from a man between 50 and 59 years old in good health and CMV-seronegative. The CDR3 region is CAWNRGEETQYF. The CDR3 region has the DNA TGTGCCTGGAATCGGGGTGAAGAGACCCAGTACTTC.